This TCR beta chain was identified in a study of PD-L1 blockade in urothelial cancer. Background on the study: Patients had undergone 0 to 3 prior chemotherapy regimens. Study outcomes and limitations: Larger 3-week expansion of tumor-associated blood clones was seen in durable-benefit patients.

Time point reported: peripheral blood 6 weeks after treatment start. This clone has just one count. Its antigen remains unidentified. This CDR3 spans 15 amino acids. V shed 1 base and J shed 1 base, with 8 bases lying between them. Germline CDR1 MNHNS, CDR2 SASEGT. Assay: immunoSEQ multiplex PCR; the TCRdb copy retains only in-frame clones and omits some. Of 80,000 to 95,000 clones in the sample, roughly 83% were seen once. This clonotype originated in a man aged 65-85 years with urothelial cancer. The chain links TRBV6-1 to TRBJ1-3; D unresolved. The sample consisted of PBMCs, taken around atezolizumab (anti-PD-L1) treatment. The CDR3 region has the DNA TGTGCCAGCAGTGAAGTGAACAGATCTGGAAACACCATATATTTT. It yields the protein CASSEVNRSGNTIYF.